This T cell receptor (beta chain) was captured in a study of PD-1 blockade in classical Hodgkin lymphoma. Findings of the study overall: The study reported lower baseline TCR diversity in newly diagnosed patients than in healthy donors. Patients newly diagnosed and complete responders had comparable baseline diversity. The CD4+ diversity rise by C4D1 was clearest in complete responders.

Worth noting for this clone: Antigen unknown.

Sequencing was performed with immunoSEQ multiplex PCR; in TCRdb, only in-frame clones are kept and a portion is missing. This sample has more than 15,000 clones, with around 80% found just once. Germline trimming cut 1 base from V and 5 bases from J; bases unmatched to any gene: 3. The CDR3 sequence is 15 residues long. Per the germline V gene, CDR1 is MNHNS and CDR2 is SASEGT. Time point of the sample: cycle 4 day 1 (C4D1), after more than 5 weeks of nivolumab. Patients all relapsed after autologous stem cell transplantation, and there was variation in brentuximab vedotin exposure. CD4+ T cells were purified from thawed PBMCs by magnetic negative selection. The patients, who had relapsed/refractory classical Hodgkin lymphoma, achieved best responses of complete response, partial response or progressive disease.

The chain carries TRBV6-1 and TRBJ1-5, with TRBD1 matching 9 bases. The material was CD4+ T cells from blood, obtained before the fourth cycle of nivolumab. This clonotype originated in a human donor with classical Hodgkin lymphoma. DNA of the CDR3: TGTGCCAGCAGTGAAGTTAACAGGGGGCATCAGCCCCAGCATTTT. This translates into CASSEVNRGHQPQHF.